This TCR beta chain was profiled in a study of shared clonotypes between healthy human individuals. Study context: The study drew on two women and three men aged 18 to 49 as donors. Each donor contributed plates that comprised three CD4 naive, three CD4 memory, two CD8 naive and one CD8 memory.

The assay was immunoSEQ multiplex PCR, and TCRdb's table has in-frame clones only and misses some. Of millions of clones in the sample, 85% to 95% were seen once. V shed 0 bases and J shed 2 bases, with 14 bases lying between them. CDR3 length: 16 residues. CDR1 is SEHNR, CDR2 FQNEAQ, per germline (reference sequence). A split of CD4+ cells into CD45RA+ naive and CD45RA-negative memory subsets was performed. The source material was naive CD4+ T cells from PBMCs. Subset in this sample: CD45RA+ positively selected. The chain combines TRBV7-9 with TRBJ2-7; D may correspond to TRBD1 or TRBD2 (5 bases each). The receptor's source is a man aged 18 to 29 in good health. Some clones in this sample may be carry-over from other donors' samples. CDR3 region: CASSLASGPTPYEQYF. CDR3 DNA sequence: TGTGCCAGCAGCTTAGCCTCGGGGCCGACCCCCTACGAGCAGTACTTC.